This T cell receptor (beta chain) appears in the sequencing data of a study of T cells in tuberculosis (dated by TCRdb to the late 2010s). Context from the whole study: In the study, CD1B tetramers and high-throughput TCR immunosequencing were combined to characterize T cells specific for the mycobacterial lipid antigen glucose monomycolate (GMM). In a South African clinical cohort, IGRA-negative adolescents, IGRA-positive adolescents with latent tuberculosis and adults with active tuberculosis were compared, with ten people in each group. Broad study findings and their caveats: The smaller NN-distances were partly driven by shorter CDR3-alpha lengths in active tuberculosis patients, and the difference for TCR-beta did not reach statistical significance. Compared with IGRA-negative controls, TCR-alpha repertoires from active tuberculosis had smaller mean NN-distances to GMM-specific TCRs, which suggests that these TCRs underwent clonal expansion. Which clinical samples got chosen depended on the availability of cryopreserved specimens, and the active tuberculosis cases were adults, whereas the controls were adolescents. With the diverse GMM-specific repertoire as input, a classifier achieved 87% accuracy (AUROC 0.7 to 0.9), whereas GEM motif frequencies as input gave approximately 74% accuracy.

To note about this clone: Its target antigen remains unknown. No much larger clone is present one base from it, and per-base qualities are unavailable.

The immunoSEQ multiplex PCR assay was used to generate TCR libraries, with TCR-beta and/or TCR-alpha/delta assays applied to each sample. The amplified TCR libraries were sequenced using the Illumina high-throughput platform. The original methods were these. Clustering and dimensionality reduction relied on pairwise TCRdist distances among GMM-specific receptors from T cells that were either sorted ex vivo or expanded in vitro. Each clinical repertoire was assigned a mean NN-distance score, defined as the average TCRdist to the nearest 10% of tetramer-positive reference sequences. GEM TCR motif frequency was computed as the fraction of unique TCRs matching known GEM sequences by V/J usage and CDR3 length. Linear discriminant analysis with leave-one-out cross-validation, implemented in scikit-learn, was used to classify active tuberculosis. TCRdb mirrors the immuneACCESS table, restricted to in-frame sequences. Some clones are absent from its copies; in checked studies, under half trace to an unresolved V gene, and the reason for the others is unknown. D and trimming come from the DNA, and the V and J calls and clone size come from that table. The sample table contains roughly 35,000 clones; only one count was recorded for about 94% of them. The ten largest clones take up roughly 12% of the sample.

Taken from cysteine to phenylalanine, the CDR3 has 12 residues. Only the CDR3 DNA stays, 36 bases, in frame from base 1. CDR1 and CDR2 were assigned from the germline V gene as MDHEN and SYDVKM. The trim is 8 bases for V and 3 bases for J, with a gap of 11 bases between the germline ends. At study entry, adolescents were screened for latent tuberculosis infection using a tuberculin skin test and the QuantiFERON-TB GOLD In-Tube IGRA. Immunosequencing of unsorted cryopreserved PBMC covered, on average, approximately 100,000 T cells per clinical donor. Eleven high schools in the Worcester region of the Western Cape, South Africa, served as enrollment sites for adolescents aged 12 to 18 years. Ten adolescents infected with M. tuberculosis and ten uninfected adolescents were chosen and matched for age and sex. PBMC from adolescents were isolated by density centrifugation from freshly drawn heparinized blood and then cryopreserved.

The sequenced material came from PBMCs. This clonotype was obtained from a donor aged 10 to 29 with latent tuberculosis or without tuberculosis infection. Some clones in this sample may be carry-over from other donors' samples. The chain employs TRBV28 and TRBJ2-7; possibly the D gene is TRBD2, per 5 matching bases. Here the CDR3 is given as CASGFGNYEQYF. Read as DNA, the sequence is TGTGCCAGCGGGTTCGGGAACTACGAGCAGTACTTC.